The text below deals with one T cell receptor (beta chain). No antigen is known for it. Other DNA sequences within the sample encode an identical CDR3. Libraries were prepared by immunoSEQ multiplex PCR; TCRdb keeps only in-frame clonotypes and omits some of them. Of tens of thousands of clones listed, around three quarters are singletons. This specimen comes from a study of T cell responses to AZD1222 COVID-19 vaccine. Study observations and caveats: Nearly half of unique spike-specific TCRs reportedly avoided B.1.351 and B.1.1.7 mutated regions. Spike-specific TCR breadth and depth rose after two AZD1222 doses.

Germline V gene sequence: CDR1 SQVTM, CDR2 ANQGSEA. Trimming pared 6 bases from V and 4 bases from J, leaving 9 bases between. This CDR3 has 11 amino acids. Pooled samples include second doses given at about 4 or 12 weeks. The source is an adult who received the AZD1222 COVID-19 vaccine. The sample was peripheral blood, taken 28 days after the second AZD1222 dose. The chain has TRBV29-1 and TRBJ1-2; the D gene is possibly TRBD1 (5 bases). This CDR3 reads CSVAGTYGYTF. CDR3 sequence (DNA): TGCAGCGTGGCGGGGACCTATGGCTACACCTTC.